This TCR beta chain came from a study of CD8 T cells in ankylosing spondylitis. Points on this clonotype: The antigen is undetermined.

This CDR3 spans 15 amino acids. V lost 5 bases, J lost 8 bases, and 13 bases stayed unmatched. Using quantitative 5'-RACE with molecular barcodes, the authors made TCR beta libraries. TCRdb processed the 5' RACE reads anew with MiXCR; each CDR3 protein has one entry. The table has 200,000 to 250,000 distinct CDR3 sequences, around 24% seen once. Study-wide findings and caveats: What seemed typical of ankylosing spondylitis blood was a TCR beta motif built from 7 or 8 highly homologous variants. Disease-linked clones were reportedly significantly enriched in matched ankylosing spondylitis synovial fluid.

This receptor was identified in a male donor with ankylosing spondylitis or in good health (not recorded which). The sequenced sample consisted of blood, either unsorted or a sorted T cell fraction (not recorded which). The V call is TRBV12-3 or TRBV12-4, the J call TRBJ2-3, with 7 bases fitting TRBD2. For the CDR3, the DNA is TGTGCCAGCAGTCCCTCCGGGACTAAAAGGGGTACGCAGTATTTT. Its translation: CASSPSGTKRGTQYF.